This note documents a single T cell receptor beta chain sequence. 5'RACE primed at constant segments yielded TCR alpha and TCR beta cDNA libraries bearing sample barcodes and UMIs. One entry per CDR3 protein results from TCRdb running MiXCR on the 5' RACE reads. In the table there are under 200,000 distinct CDR3 sequences, roughly 28% of which are singletons. The data originate from a study of T-cell memory formation after mild COVID-19. CDR1 KGHSH and CDR2 LQKENI come from the germline V gene. After removal of 2 bases from V and 7 bases from J, the junction contained 4 bases not matched to a gene. The length of the CDR3 is 14 residues.

This TCR was sampled from an adult woman who had mild COVID-19 (a few samples of this study predate the infection). Cell type and time point are not known. The sequenced sample was PBMCs or a T cell subset sorted from them (not recorded which). This sequence joins TRBV18 and TRBJ1-2; 10 bases match TRBD1. CDR3 coding DNA: TGTGCCAGCTCACCAGGACAGGGGGTCGGTGGCTACACCTTC. It is translated as CASSPGQGVGGYTF. The variable domain in full, with the rest retrieved from reference TRBV18 and TRBJ1-2, is NAGVMQNPRHLVRRRGQEARLRCSPMKGHSHVYWYRQLPEEGLKFMVYLQKENIIDESGMPKERFSAEFPKEGPSILRIQQVVRGDSAAYFCASSPGQGVGGYTFGSGTRLTVV.